The 5 T cell receptor beta chains reported below all come from one sample, sequenced in a study of shared clonotypes between healthy human individuals. Here immunoSEQ multiplex PCR was the method, and the copy in TCRdb shows in-frame clones only, minus some. The sample holds about 460,000 clones, around 77% seen once. The specimen was PBMCs. The receptors originated from a woman between 40 and 55 years old in good health. Some clones in this sample may be carry-over from other donors' samples.

This chain links TRBV27 with TRBJ2-1, with D perhaps matching TRBD1 or TRBD2 (7 bases each). This CDR3 region has 11 residues. Looked up from germline, CDR1 is MNHEY and CDR2 is SMNVEV (reference sequence). Trimming cost V 5 bases and J 12 bases, with 11 bases left between them. The CDR3 DNA reads TGTGCCAGCAGTAGCGGGACAGTGCAGTTCTTC. Translated, it gives CASSSGTVQFF.

The CDR3 nucleotides read TGTGCCAGCAGCCAAGATCAGGGGTCCTACGAGCAGTACTTC. It encodes CASSQDQGSYEQYF. The chain combines TRBV4-2 with TRBJ2-7; possibly TRBD1 for D (6 bases). Between the trimmed V and J ends, which lost 0 bases and 1 base, there was a span of 7 bases. This CDR3 is built from 14 residues. Germline values: CDR1 LGHNA, CDR2 YNFKEQ.

The gene calls are TRBV30 and TRBJ2-1, with 7 positions matching TRBD2. This CDR3 region has 14 residues. The germline gives CDR1 GTSNPN, CDR2 SVGIG (reference sequence). J was trimmed by 4 bases and V by 2 bases; bases with no gene match: 5. The DNA for the CDR3 is TGTGCCTGGAGTCTAACTAGCGCATACAATGAGCAGTTCTTC. This translates into CAWSLTSAYNEQFF. The whole variable domain, filled in from reference TRBV30 and TRBJ2-1, reads SQTIHQWPATLVQPVGSPLSLECTVEGTSNPNLYWYRQAAGRGLQLLFYSVGIGQISSEVPQNLSASRPQDRQFILSSKKLLLSDSGFYLCAWSLTSAYNEQFFGPGTRLTVL.

The chain uses TRBV6-6 and TRBJ1-3; 7 positions agree with TRBD1. The germline CDR1 and CDR2 sequences are MNHNY and SVGAGI (reference sequence). The CDR3 loop spans 15 amino acids. V lost 2 bases, J lost 4 bases, and 5 bases stayed unmatched. The CDR3 loop reads CASSYRGHAGNTIYF. DNA of the CDR3: TGTGCCAGCAGTTACAGGGGGCACGCGGGAAACACCATATATTTT.

V and J are TRBV28 and TRBJ1-1, with a possible D match to TRBD1 (5 bases). The V end lost 3 bases, the J end lost 8 bases, and 19 bases lay between the germline ends. CDR3 length: 15 residues. CDR1 and CDR2 from the germline V gene are MDHEN and SYDVKM. CDR3 residues: CASSFRLGGVWEAFF. CDR3 coding DNA: TGTGCCAGCAGTTTTAGGCTTGGAGGGGTTTGGGAAGCTTTCTTT. The complete variable domain, with remaining parts taken from reference TRBV28 and TRBJ1-1, reads DVKVTQSSRYLVKRTGEKVFLECVQDMDHENMFWYRQDPGLGLRLIYFSYDVKMKEKGDIPEGYSVSREKKERFSLILESASTNQTSMYLCASSFRLGGVWEAFFGQGTRLTVV.